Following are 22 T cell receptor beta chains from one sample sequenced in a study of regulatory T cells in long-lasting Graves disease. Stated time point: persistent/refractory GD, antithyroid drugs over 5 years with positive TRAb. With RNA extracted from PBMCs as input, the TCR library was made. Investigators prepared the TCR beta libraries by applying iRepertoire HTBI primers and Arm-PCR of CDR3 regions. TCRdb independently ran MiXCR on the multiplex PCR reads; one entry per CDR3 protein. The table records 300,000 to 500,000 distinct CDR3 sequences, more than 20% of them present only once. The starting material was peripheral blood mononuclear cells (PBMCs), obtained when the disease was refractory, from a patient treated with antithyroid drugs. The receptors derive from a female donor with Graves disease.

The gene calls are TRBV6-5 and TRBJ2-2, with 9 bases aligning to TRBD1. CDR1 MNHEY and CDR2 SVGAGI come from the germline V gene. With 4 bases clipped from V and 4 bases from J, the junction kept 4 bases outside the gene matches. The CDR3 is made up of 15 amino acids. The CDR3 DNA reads TGTGCCAGCAGTTCCCGGGACAGGGTCACCGGGGAGCTGTTTTTT. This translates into CASSSRDRVTGELFF.

The DNA of the CDR3 is TGCAGCGTTGAGATAAGGCCCCAGCATTTT. This codes for CSVEIRPQHF. This rearrangement joins TRBV29-1 to TRBJ1-5; D gene ambiguous. Germline loops: CDR1 SQVTM, CDR2 ANQGSEA. The CDR3 covers 10 residues. The V and J ends lost 3 bases and 9 bases respectively, with 6 bases between them.

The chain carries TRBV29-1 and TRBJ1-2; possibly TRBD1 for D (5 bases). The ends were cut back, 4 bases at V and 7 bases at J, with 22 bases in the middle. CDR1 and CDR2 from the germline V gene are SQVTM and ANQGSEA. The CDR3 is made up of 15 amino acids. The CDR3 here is CSVGALSTEGTGYTF. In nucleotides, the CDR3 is TGCAGCGTTGGGGCCTTGTCGACCGAGGGGACTGGCTACACCTTC.

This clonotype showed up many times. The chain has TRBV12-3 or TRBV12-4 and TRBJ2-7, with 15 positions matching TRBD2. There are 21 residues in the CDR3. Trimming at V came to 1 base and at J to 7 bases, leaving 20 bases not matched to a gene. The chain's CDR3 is CASSLDPRFGLAGGPSREQYF. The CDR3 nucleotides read TGTGCCAGCAGTTTAGATCCCCGTTTCGGACTAGCGGGAGGGCCCTCGAGGGAGCAGTACTTC.

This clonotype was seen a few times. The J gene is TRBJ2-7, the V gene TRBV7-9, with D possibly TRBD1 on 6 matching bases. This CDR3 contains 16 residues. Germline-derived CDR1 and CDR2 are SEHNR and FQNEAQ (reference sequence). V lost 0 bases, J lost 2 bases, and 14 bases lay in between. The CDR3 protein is CASSLAGIQGAYEQYF. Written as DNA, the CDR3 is TGTGCCAGCAGCTTAGCGGGAATACAGGGTGCCTACGAGCAGTACTTC. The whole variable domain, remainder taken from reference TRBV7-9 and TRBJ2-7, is DTGVSQNPRHKITKRGQNVTFRCDPISEHNRLYWYRQTLGQGPEFLTYFQNEAQLEKSRLLSDRFSAERPKGSFSTLEIQRTEQGDSAMYLCASSLAGIQGAYEQYFGPGTRLTVT.

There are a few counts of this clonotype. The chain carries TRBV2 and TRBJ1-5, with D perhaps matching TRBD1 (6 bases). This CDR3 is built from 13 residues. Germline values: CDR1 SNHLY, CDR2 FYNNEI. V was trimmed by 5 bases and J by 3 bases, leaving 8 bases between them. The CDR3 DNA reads TGTGCCAGCAGTACGGGGGCCAATCAGCCCCAGCATTTT. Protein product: CASSTGANQPQHF. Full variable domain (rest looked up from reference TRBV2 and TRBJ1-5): EPEVTQTPSHQVTQMGQEVILRCVPISNHLYFYWYRQILGQKVEFLVSFYNNEISEKSEIFDDQFSVERPDGSNFTLKIRSTKLEDSAMYFCASSTGANQPQHFGDGTRLSIL.

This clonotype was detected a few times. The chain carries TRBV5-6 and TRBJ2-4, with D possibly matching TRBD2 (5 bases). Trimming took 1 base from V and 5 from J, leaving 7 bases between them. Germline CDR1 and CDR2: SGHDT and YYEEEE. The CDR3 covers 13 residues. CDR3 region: CASSLREENIQYF. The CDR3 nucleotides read TGTGCCAGCAGCTTGCGGGAAGAAAACATTCAGTACTTC.

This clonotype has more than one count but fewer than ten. The CDR3 DNA reads TGCAGCGTTGATCTAGGGACGTCGAACTATGGCTACACCTTC. It yields the protein CSVDLGTSNYGYTF. The J gene is TRBJ1-2, the V gene TRBV29-1, with a tentative D call TRBD1 (5 bases). Germline CDR1 reads SQVTM; CDR2 reads ANQGSEA. The V gene lost 3 bases and the J gene lost 2 bases, with 13 bases spanning the gap. CDR3 length: 14 residues.

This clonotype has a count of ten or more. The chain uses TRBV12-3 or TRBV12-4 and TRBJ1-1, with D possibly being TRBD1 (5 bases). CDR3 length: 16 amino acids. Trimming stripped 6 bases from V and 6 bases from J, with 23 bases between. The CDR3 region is CASSGNAREGRAEAFF. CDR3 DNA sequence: TGTGCCAGCAGCGGCAACGCGCGCGAGGGGAGAGCTGAAGCTTTCTTT.

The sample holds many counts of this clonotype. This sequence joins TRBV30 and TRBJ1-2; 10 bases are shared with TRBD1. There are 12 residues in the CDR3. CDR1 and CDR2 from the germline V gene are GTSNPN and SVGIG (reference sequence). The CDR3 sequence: CASGTGASGYTF. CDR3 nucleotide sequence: TGTGCTTCCGGGACAGGGGCCTCTGGCTACACCTTC.

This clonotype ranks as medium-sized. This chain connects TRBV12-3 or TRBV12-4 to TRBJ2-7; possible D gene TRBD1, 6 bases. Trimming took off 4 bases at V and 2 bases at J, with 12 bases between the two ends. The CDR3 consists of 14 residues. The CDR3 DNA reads TGTGCCAGCAGTTACGAGACAGGAACCTACGAGCAGTACTTC. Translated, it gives CASSYETGTYEQYF.

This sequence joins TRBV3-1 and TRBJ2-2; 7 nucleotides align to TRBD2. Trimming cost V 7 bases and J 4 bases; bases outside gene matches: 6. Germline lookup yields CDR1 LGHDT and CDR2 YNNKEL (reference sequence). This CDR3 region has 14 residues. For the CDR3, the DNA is TGTGCCAGCACGGGAGGACGAATCACCGGGGAGCTGTTTTTT. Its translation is CASTGGRITGELFF. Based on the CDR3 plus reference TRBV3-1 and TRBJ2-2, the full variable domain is DTAVSQTPKYLVTQMGNDKSIKCEQNLGHDTMYWYKQDSKKFLKIMFSYNNKELIINETVPNRFSPKSPDKAHLNLHINSLELGDSAVYFCASTGGRITGELFFGEGSRLTVL.

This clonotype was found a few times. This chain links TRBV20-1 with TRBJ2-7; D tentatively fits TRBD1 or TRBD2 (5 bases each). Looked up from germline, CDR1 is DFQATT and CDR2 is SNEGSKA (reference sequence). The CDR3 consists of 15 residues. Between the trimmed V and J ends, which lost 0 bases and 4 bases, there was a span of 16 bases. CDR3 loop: CSARDGGTGDYEQYF. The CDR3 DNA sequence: TGCAGTGCTAGAGATGGAGGAACAGGTGATTACGAGCAGTACTTC.

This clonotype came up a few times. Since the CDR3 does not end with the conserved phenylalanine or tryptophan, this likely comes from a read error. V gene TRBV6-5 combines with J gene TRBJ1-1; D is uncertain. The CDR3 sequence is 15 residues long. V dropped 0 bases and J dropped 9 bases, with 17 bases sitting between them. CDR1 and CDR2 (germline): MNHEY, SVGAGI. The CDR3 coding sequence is TGTGCCAGCAGTTACTCGGGAGGAGGTGAACGAAAAGCTTTCCTT. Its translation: CASSYSGGGERKAFL.

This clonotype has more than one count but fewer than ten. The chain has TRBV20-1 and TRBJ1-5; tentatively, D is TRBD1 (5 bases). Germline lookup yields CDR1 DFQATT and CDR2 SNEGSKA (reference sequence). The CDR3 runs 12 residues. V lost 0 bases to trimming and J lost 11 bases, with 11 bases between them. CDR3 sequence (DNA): TGCAGTGCTAGAGAACCGGGGGGAGCCCAGCATTTT. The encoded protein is CSAREPGGAQHF.

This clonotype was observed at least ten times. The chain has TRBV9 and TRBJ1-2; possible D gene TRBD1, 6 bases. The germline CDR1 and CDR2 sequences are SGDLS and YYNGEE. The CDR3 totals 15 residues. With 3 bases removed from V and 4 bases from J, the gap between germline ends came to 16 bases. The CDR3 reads CASSGPGGGGYGYTF. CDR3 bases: TGTGCCAGCAGCGGACCCGGCGGAGGGGGCTATGGCTACACCTTC.

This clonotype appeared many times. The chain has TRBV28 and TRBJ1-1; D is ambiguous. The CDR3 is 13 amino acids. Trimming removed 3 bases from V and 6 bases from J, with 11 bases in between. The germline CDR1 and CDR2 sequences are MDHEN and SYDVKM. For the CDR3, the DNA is TGTGCCAGCAGTTTTGCCATTGGGGCTGAAGCTTTCTTT. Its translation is CASSFAIGAEAFF. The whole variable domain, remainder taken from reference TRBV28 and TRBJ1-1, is DVKVTQSSRYLVKRTGEKVFLECVQDMDHENMFWYRQDPGLGLRLIYFSYDVKMKEKGDIPEGYSVSREKKERFSLILESASTNQTSMYLCASSFAIGAEAFFGQGTRLTVV.

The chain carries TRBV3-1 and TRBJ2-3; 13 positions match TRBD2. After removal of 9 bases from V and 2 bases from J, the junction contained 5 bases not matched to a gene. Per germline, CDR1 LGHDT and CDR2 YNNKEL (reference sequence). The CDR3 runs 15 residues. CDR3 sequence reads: CASSTSGRNTDTQYF. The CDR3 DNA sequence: TGTGCCAGTTCGACTAGCGGGAGGAACACAGATACGCAGTATTTT.

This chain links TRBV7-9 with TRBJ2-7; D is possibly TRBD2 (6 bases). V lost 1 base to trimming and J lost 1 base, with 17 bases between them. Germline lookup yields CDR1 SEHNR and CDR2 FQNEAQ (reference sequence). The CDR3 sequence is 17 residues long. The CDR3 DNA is TGTGCCAGCAGCTTAGGGGGGGTAGGGGCAGGATCCTACGAGCAGTACTTC. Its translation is CASSLGGVGAGSYEQYF.

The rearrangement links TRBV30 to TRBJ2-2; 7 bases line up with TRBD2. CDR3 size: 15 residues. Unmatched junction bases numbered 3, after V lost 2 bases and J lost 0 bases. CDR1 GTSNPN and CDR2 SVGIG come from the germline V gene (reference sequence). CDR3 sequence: CAWSFGLANTGELFF. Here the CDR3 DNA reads TGTGCCTGGAGTTTCGGACTAGCGAACACCGGGGAGCTGTTTTTT.

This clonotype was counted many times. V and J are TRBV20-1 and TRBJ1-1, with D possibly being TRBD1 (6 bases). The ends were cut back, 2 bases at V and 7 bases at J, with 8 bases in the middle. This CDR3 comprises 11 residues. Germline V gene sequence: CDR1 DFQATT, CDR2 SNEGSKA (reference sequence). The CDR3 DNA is TGCAGTGCTAGACGGACAGATGAAGCTTTCTTT. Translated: CSARRTDEAFF.

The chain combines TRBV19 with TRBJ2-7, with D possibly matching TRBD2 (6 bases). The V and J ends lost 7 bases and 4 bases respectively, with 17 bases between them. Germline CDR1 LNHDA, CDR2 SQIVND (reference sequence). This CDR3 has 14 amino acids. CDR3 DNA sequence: TGTGCCAGTACCCGTTCCGGGGGATTGTACGAGCAGTACTTC. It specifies CASTRSGGLYEQYF.